The 24 T cell receptor beta chains given below trace back to one sample, sequenced in a study of monozygotic twins with inflammatory bowel disease. TCRdb re-called the 5' RACE reads and catalogs CDR3 proteins one per entry, DNA excluded. The listing contains approximately 340,000 distinct CDR3 sequences. Sample: blood. The receptors were sampled from a human donor with ulcerative colitis or Crohn's disease, or a healthy co-twin of an affected twin (not recorded which).

The V and J genes are TRBV6-1 and TRBJ2-7. CDR1 is MNHNS and CDR2 is SASEGT in the germline V gene. The CDR3 runs to 12 residues. The CDR3: CASSRSKYEQYF.

The chain employs TRBV4-1 and TRBJ2-3; TCRdb selects TRBD1, and the lack of DNA leaves this call unchecked. In germline, CDR1 is MGHRA, CDR2 YSYEKL. The CDR3 runs 13 residues. The chain's CDR3 is CASSQVGAGTQYF.

This sequence joins TRBV5-1 and TRBJ2-7; the D call from TCRdb, TRBD1, cannot be confirmed without DNA. The CDR3 covers 15 residues. Germline V gene data show CDR1 as SGHRS and CDR2 as YFSETQ. The CDR3 protein is CASSLSTGPTYEQYF.

The chain recombines TRBV29-1 with TRBJ2-3. Germline loops: CDR1 SQVTM, CDR2 ANQGSEA. There are 12 residues in the CDR3. The CDR3 reads CSVDGGVNTQYF.

The chain recombines TRBV19 with TRBJ2-1; as DNA is missing, the TRBD2 call by TCRdb cannot be tested. CDR3 size: 13 residues. Germline V CDR1 and CDR2: LNHDA, SQIVND (reference sequence). The CDR3 sequence: CASRTSGGSEQFF.

The CDR3 protein is CASSYGTHYGYTF. The chain employs TRBV6-5 and TRBJ1-2; without DNA, the TCRdb call of TRBD1 cannot be checked. The germline CDR1 and CDR2 sequences are MNHEY and SVGAGI. This CDR3 is built from 13 residues.

The rearrangement links TRBV7-2 to TRBJ1-5. Looked up from germline, CDR1 is SGHTA and CDR2 is FQGNSA. The CDR3 has 15 residues. The CDR3 spells CASSSGSGPYQPQHF.

The chain couples TRBV9 to TRBJ2-7. There are 13 residues in the CDR3. Germline CDR1 and CDR2: SGDLS and YYNGEE. CDR3: CASSVAGSYEQYF.

This chain uses TRBV20-1 with TRBJ1-4; TCRdb names TRBD1, which stays unverified in the absence of DNA. Germline assignment: CDR1 DFQATT and CDR2 SNEGSKA (reference sequence). CDR3 length equals 13 residues. This chain's CDR3 is CSAGTGRNEKLFF.

The rearrangement uses TRBV27 and TRBJ2-3; without DNA, the TCRdb call of TRBD1 cannot be checked. Germline V CDR1 and CDR2: MNHEY, SMNVEV (reference sequence). The CDR3 is made up of 12 amino acids. The CDR3 sequence is CASNRGTDTQYF.

Here the CDR3 reads CASSLFFTEAFF. The chain uses TRBV7-2 and TRBJ1-1. The CDR3 sequence is 12 residues long. Germline values: CDR1 SGHTA, CDR2 FQGNSA.

The chain links TRBV24-1 to TRBJ2-1; TCRdb's D call of TRBD1 is untestable without DNA. This CDR3 comprises 15 residues. Germline V gene lookup returns CDR1 KGHDR and CDR2 SFDVKD. This CDR3 is CATSEPGKSFDEQFF.

The chain combines TRBV7-2 with TRBJ2-1. This CDR3 contains 15 residues. Per germline, CDR1 SGHTA and CDR2 FQGNSA. The CDR3 region is CVSSLGTSSGNEQFF.

The rearrangement joins TRBV10-1 to TRBJ2-5; the D call from TCRdb, TRBD2, cannot be confirmed without DNA. The CDR3 length is 17 residues. Germline CDR1 reads WNHNN; CDR2 reads SYGVQD (reference sequence). CDR3 in amino acids: CASSETSSAGSKETQYF.

The rearrangement links TRBV6-5 to TRBJ2-1; no DNA is available, so the TRBD1 call from TCRdb remains unchecked. The CDR3 runs to 16 residues. CDR1 MNHEY and CDR2 SVGAGI come from the germline V gene. The CDR3 sequence: CASSYSTGSKYNEQFF.

The J gene is TRBJ2-7, the V gene TRBV7-2; absent DNA, TCRdb's TRBD1 call cannot be checked. CDR1 and CDR2 (germline): SGHTA, FQGNSA. CDR3 length: 14 amino acids. The CDR3 is CASSLGAKDYEQYF.

CDR3: CSVGTDITFGEAFF. The chain has TRBV29-1 and TRBJ1-1; with no DNA, the TCRdb D assignment of TRBD1 cannot be verified. CDR1 and CDR2 (germline): SQVTM, ANQGSEA. CDR3 length: 14 residues.

The chain carries TRBV25-1 and TRBJ2-3; the D call of TRBD2 rests on TCRdb alone, since no DNA is present to check it. The CDR3 extends over 16 amino acids. Germline CDR1 reads MGHDK; CDR2 reads SYGVNS. CDR3 residues: CASSRGTSGKTDTQYF. Full variable domain (missing parts from reference TRBV25-1 and TRBJ2-3): EADIYQTPRYLVIGTGKKITLECSQTMGHDKMYWYQQDPGMELHLIHYSYGVNSTEKGDLSSESTVSRIRTEHFPLTLESARPSHTSQYLCASSRGTSGKTDTQYFGPGTRLTVL.

The CDR3 loop is CASRGRDITEAFF. The chain links TRBV12-3 or TRBV12-4 to TRBJ1-1; there is no DNA to check the TCRdb D call of TRBD1. The CDR3 spans 13 residues.

V gene TRBV5-6 combines with J gene TRBJ1-1; TCRdb designates TRBD1, a call that cannot be tested without DNA. Germline CDR1 SGHDT, CDR2 YYEEEE. This CDR3 has 13 residues. CDR3 protein: CASNPGMGTEAFF.

The V gene is TRBV6-5, the J gene TRBJ2-3; TCRdb's D gene call, TRBD1, goes unchecked for lack of DNA. There are 18 residues in the CDR3. CDR1 MNHEY and CDR2 SVGAGI come from the germline V gene. The CDR3 spells CASSYSGTGSRVTDTQYF.

This chain joins TRBV30 and TRBJ1-5; TCRdb's D gene call, TRBD1, goes unchecked for lack of DNA. The CDR3 covers 14 residues. Germline CDR1 reads GTSNPN; CDR2 reads SVGIG (reference sequence). CDR3 protein: CAWGQGGSNQPQHF.

This chain links TRBV4-1 with TRBJ1-2. This CDR3 is 12 amino acids long. Germline CDR1 and CDR2: MGHRA and YSYEKL. CDR3 sequence reads: CASSPAGYGYTF.

This rearrangement joins TRBV6-1 to TRBJ2-7. Germline V gene sequence: CDR1 MNHNS, CDR2 SASEGT. The CDR3 covers 14 residues. CDR3 protein: CASSEGVSTGEQYF.